This TCR beta chain was documented in a study of T cells in localized non-small cell lung cancer. The study's findings and limits: Heterogeneity remains possible because sequencing was limited to only one tumor region. The appearance of a median approximately 60 of the top 100 tumor clones was seen in adjacent lung. With higher T cell density in blood came longer overall survival.

V was cut by 3 bases and J by 1 base, with 9 bases left in between. Germline CDR1 reads LNHDA; CDR2 reads SQIVND (reference sequence). This CDR3 spans 14 amino acids. Worth noting for this clone: Its antigen is undetermined.

Using immunoSEQ multiplex PCR, the repertoire was profiled, and TCRdb retains in-frame clones only, with some absent. The sample has some 10,000 clones; nearly 50% are singletons. The sequence came from a woman aged 35-75 years with stage II squamous cell lung carcinoma. The J gene is TRBJ1-1, the V gene TRBV19, with D tentatively TRBD1 (6 bases). Sequencing used lymph node tissue, obtained before any cancer treatment. The chain's CDR3 is CASSMWGQNTEAFF. In DNA, the CDR3 is TGTGCCAGTAGTATGTGGGGGCAGAACACTGAAGCTTTCTTT.